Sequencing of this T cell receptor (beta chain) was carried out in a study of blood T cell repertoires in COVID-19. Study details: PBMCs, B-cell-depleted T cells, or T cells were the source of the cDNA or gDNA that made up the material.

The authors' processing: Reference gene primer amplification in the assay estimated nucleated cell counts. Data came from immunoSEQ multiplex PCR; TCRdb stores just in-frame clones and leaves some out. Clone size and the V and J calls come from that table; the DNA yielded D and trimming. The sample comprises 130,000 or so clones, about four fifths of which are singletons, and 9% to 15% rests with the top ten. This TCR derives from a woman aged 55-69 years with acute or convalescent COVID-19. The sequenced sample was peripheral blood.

CDR3 DNA: TGTGCCAGCAGACGACTAGCGGGGGGGCAAGAGACCCAGTACTTC. As protein: CASRRLAGGQETQYF. The chain carries TRBV3-1 (or the pseudogene TRBV3-2) and TRBJ2-5, with TRBD2 identical over 14 bases. CDR1 is LGHDT, CDR2 YNNKEL, per germline (reference sequence). This CDR3 has 15 residues. V gave up 6 bases and J gave up 2 bases; unmatched junction bases: 2.